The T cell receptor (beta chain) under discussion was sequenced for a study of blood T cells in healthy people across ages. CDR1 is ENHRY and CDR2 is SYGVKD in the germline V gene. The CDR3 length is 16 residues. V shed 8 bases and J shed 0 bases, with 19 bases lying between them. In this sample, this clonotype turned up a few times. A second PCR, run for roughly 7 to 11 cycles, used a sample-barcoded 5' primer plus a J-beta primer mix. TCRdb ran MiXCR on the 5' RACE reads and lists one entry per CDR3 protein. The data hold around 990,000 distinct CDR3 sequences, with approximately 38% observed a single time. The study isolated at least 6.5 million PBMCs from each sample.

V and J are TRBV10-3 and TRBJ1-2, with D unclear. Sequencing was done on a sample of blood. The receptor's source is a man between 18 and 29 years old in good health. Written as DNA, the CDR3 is TGTGCCATCTCCGGGGAGGTGGTTGGATCTAACTATGGCTACACCTTC. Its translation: CAISGEVVGSNYGYTF.